The 14 T cell receptor beta chains below come from one sample, sequenced in a study of cytomegalovirus exposure and HLA in healthy donors. The primer mix had 60 Vbeta and 13 Jbeta primers. Using immunoSEQ multiplex PCR, the repertoire was profiled, and TCRdb retains in-frame clones only, with some absent. The table records about 35,000 clones, about 80% of them present only once. The specimen was PBMCs. These receptor sequences come from a male donor in good health and CMV-seronegative.

A few counts support this clone. The rearrangement uses TRBV29-1 and TRBJ1-1; no clear D gene. V was clipped by 0 bases and J by 11 bases, with 13 bases between them. The CDR3 totals 12 residues. Per the germline V gene, CDR1 is SQVTM and CDR2 is ANQGSEA. The CDR3 sequence is CSVEDLGVVAFF. The CDR3 coding sequence is TGCAGCGTTGAAGATCTCGGGGTGGTGGCTTTCTTT. The full variable domain, in which reference TRBV29-1 and TRBJ1-1 provide the parts outside the CDR3, is SAVISQKPSRDICQRGTSLTIQCQVDSQVTMMFWYRQQPGQSLTLIATANQGSEATYESGFVIDKFPISRPNLTFSTLTVSNMSPEDSSIYLCSVEDLGVVAFFGQGTRLTVV.

The V call is TRBV19, the J call TRBJ1-6; D gene ambiguous. The V end was cut by 5 bases, the J end by 7 bases, with 18 bases between. The CDR3 totals 16 residues. Germline V gene sequence: CDR1 LNHDA, CDR2 SQIVND (reference sequence). The CDR3 bases are TGTGCCAGTAGTTTGGACTTCGTAACGGAAAATTCACCCCTCCACTTT. Its translation is CASSLDFVTENSPLHF.

This chain links TRBV5-6 with TRBJ1-5; D is unresolved. The CDR3 spans 14 residues. In germline, CDR1 is SGHDT, CDR2 YYEEEE. The V and J ends lost 1 base and 5 bases respectively, with 10 bases between them. DNA of the CDR3: TGTGCCAGCAGCTTGCAAGGTGGGCATCAGCCCCAGCATTTT. Translating it yields CASSLQGGHQPQHF.

V gene TRBV7-9 combines with J gene TRBJ1-1, with D perhaps matching TRBD1 (5 bases). Germline values: CDR1 SEHNR, CDR2 FQNEAQ (reference sequence). Deletions cut 7 bases from V and 6 bases from J, with 15 bases between. This CDR3 contains 13 residues. CDR3 DNA sequence: TGTGCCAGCATCCTTAATGCAGGGTCTGAAGCTTTCTTT. The encoded protein is CASILNAGSEAFF. Based on the CDR3 plus reference TRBV7-9 and TRBJ1-1, the full variable domain is DTGVSQNPRHKITKRGQNVTFRCDPISEHNRLYWYRQTLGQGPEFLTYFQNEAQLEKSRLLSDRFSAERPKGSFSTLEIQRTEQGDSAMYLCASILNAGSEAFFGQGTRLTVV.

J is TRBJ2-7 and V is TRBV9; 7 bases align to TRBD2. With V trimmed by 4 bases and J by 4 bases, 8 bases remained unmatched. The germline V gene has CDR1 SGDLS and CDR2 YYNGEE. The CDR3 has 14 residues. As DNA, the CDR3 is TGTGCCAGCAGCCCTCCGGGGGGTAGGTACGAGCAGTACTTC. It specifies CASSPPGGRYEQYF.

The rearrangement joins TRBV21-1 to TRBJ2-5; the table's TRBD1 call for D was not verified on the DNA. TRBV21-1 is termed a pseudogene. The CDR3 contains 13 residues. CDR3 DNA: TGTGCCAGCTACCGACTGAAGGGGGAGACCCAGTACTTC. Its translation is CASYRLKGETQYF.

V and J are TRBV19 and TRBJ2-7, with 9 bases matching TRBD1. CDR1 and CDR2 (germline): LNHDA, SQIVND (reference sequence). The trim removed 7 bases at V and 4 bases at J, leaving 8 bases unmatched. The CDR3 covers 14 residues. The CDR3 protein is CASTSDRGPYEQYF. The CDR3 DNA reads TGTGCCAGTACCTCGGACAGGGGCCCTTACGAGCAGTACTTC.

V is TRBV7-6 and J is TRBJ1-5; D may be TRBD1 (5 bases). This CDR3 comprises 16 residues. The V gene's germline CDR1 is SGHVS and CDR2 FNYEAQ. V was shortened by 5 bases and J by 1 base, with 15 bases between the two germline ends. In nucleotides, the CDR3 is TGTGCCAGCAGCCTCGGGACTCTCGGGAGCAATCAGCCCCAGCATTTT. Protein sequence: CASSLGTLGSNQPQHF.

The V and J genes are TRBV4-1 and TRBJ1-5, with 11 bases matching TRBD1. Germline V CDR1 and CDR2: MGHRA, YSYEKL. This CDR3 spans 18 amino acids. J gave up 4 bases and V 0 bases, and 8 bases lay outside the gene matches. The CDR3 region is CASSQEMDRGRVNQPQHF. DNA of the CDR3: TGCGCCAGCAGCCAAGAAATGGACAGGGGGCGTGTAAATCAGCCCCAGCATTTT.

The chain joins TRBV5-1 to TRBJ1-4, with unresolved D. Trimming left V 4 bases short and J 4 bases short, with 11 bases between. The CDR3 extends over 14 amino acids. Germline V gene data show CDR1 as SGHRS and CDR2 as YFSETQ. CDR3 sequence: CASSSAGSNEKLFF. The CDR3 nucleotides read TGCGCCAGCAGCAGCGCCGGGAGTAATGAAAAACTGTTTTTT.

The chain recombines TRBV27 with TRBJ2-2; D not resolved. Germline V gives CDR1 MNHEY, CDR2 SMNVEV (reference sequence). The CDR3 extends over 15 amino acids. Trimming shortened V by 3 bases and J by 8 bases, and 16 bases separated the two germline ends. The CDR3 loop is CASSFISYPRGELFF. DNA for the CDR3: TGTGCCAGCAGTTTTATAAGCTACCCGAGGGGGGAGCTGTTTTTT.

V gene TRBV25-1 combines with J gene TRBJ1-1, with 9 bases lining up with TRBD1. CDR1 is MGHDK, CDR2 SYGVNS, per germline. J was trimmed by 0 bases and V by 3 bases; bases with no gene match: 2. The CDR3 consists of 15 residues. The CDR3 DNA follows: TGTGCCAGCAGTGAGAACAGGGGGCTGAACACTGAAGCTTTCTTT. It codes for CASSENRGLNTEAFF. Using reference TRBV25-1 and TRBJ1-1 for the parts outside the CDR3, the full variable domain is EADIYQTPRYLVIGTGKKITLECSQTMGHDKMYWYQQDPGMELHLIHYSYGVNSTEKGDLSSESTVSRIRTEHFPLTLESARPSHTSQYLCASSENRGLNTEAFFGQGTRLTVV.

This sequence joins TRBV25-1 and TRBJ1-1; tentatively, D is TRBD1 (6 bases). V lost 3 bases and J 0 bases, leaving 11 bases between the germline ends. The CDR3 contains 15 residues. Germline CDR1 is MGHDK and CDR2 is SYGVNS. CDR3: CASSEKTGMNTEAFF. In nucleotides, the CDR3 is TGTGCCAGCAGTGAGAAGACAGGAATGAACACTGAAGCTTTCTTT. Full variable domain (rest looked up from reference TRBV25-1 and TRBJ1-1): EADIYQTPRYLVIGTGKKITLECSQTMGHDKMYWYQQDPGMELHLIHYSYGVNSTEKGDLSSESTVSRIRTEHFPLTLESARPSHTSQYLCASSEKTGMNTEAFFGQGTRLTVV.

This chain uses TRBV5-1 with TRBJ1-1; 8 bases match TRBD1. Germline CDR1 is SGHRS and CDR2 is YFSETQ. The CDR3 extends over 12 amino acids. Losses at the gene ends were 7 bases for V and 3 bases for J; bases not matched to a gene: 2. The CDR3 protein is CASGTGDTEAFF. CDR3 nucleotide sequence: TGCGCCAGCGGGACAGGAGACACTGAAGCTTTCTTT. Based on the CDR3 plus reference TRBV5-1 and TRBJ1-1, the full variable domain is KAGVTQTPRYLIKTRGQQVTLSCSPISGHRSVSWYQQTPGQGLQFLFEYFSETQRNKGNFPGRFSGRQFSNSRSEMNVSTLELGDSALYLCASGTGDTEAFFGQGTRLTVV.